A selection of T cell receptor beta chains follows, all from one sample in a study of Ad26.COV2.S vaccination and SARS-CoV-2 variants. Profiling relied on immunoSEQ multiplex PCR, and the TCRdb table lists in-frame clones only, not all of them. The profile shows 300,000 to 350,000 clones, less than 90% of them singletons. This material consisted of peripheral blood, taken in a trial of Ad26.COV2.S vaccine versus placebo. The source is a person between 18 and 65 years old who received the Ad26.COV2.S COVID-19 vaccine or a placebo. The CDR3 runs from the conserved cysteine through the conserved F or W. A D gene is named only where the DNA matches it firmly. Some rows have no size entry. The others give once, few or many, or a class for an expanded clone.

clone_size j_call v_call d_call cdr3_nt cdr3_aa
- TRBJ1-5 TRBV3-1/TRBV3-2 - TGTGCCAGCAGCCAAGGAGGCAATCAGCCCCAGCATTTT CASSQGGNQPQHF
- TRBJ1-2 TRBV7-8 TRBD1 TGTGCCAGCAGCTTAGGGGCAGGGGGACGGGGTGGCTACACCTTC CASSLGAGGRGGYTF
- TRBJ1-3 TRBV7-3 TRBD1 TGTGCCAGCAGCCGAGACAGGGTTGAGAACACCATATATTTT CASSRDRVENTIYF
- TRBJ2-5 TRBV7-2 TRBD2 TGTGCCAGCAGCTTAGGCATCCAGCGGGGGAGGGGAGAGACCCAGTACTTC CASSLGIQRGRGETQYF
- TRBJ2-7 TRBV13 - TGTGCCAGCAGCCCGAGGGGGTACGAGCAGTACTTC CASSPRGYEQYF
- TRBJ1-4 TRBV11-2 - TGTGCCAGCAGCTCTATCTTCAGTCAGAAGGCTGAAAAACTGTTTTTT CASSSIFSQKAEKLFF
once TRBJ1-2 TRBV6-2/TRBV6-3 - TGTGCCAGCAGTCTGACAGGTGCTAACTATGGCTACACCTTC CASSLTGANYGYTF
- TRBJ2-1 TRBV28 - TGTGCCAGCAGTTCCGAGCTCCAGTTCTTC CASSSELQFF
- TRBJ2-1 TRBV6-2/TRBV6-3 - TGTGCCAGCAGTTTCGCTTTGAGGCATGAGCAGTTCTTC CASSFALRHEQFF
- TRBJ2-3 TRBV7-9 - TGTGCCAGCAGCTTAGCGAACAGGGTGACAGATACGCAGTATTTT CASSLANRVTDTQYF
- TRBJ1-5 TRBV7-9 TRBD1 TGTGCCAGCAGCTTAGTGGTAGGGACAGGGGATCAGCCCCAGCATTTT CASSLVVGTGDQPQHF
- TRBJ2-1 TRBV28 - TGTGCCAGCAGTTTGACTAGGAGTGAGCAGTTCTTC CASSLTRSEQFF
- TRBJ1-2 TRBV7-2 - TGTGCCAGCAGCTCAAGTCGGACTCAAGGGGATGGCTACACCTTC CASSSSRTQGDGYTF
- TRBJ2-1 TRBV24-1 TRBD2 TGTGCCACCCAACCTAGCGGAAGCTCCTACAATGAGCAGTTCTTC CATQPSGSSYNEQFF
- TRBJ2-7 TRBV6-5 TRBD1 TGTGCCAGCAGCAGACAGGGAACCCACGAGCAGTACTTC CASSRQGTHEQYF
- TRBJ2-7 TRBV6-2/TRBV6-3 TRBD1 TGTGCCAGCAGTTACATCAAGGGGGCTGGGGAGCAGTACTTC CASSYIKGAGEQYF
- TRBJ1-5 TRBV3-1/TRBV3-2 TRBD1 TGTGCCAGCAGCCCCGGGACAGGAGATCAGCCCCAGCATTTT CASSPGTGDQPQHF
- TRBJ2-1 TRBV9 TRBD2 TGTGCCAGCACCCATTCCGGGACTAGCGACAATGAGCAGTTCTTC CASTHSGTSDNEQFF
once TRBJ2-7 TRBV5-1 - TGCGCCAGCAGCTTGGAGGTGGGGAGATACGAGCAGTACTTC CASSLEVGRYEQYF
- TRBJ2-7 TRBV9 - TGTGCCAGCAGCGTAGCCCCAGCCACCTACGAGCAGTACTTC CASSVAPATYEQYF
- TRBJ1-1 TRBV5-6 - TGTGCCAGCAGCTCGCGGTATCGGAACACTGAAGCTTTCTTT CASSSRYRNTEAFF
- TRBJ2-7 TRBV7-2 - TGTGCCAGCAGCGAGTACTACGAGCAGTACTTC CASSEYYEQYF
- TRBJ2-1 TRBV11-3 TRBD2 TGTGCCAGCAGCCGGGGACTAGCGGGGCGCAATGAGCAGTTCTTC CASSRGLAGRNEQFF
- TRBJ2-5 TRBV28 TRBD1 TGTGCCAGCAGACCCCGGGACAGGGGGAAAAGGGAGACCCAGTACTTC CASRPRDRGKRETQYF
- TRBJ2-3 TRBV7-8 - TGTGCCAGCTTAGAGGGGCAGGGGAATATGTATACGCAGTATTTT CASLEGQGNMYTQYF